The T cell receptor (beta chain) described here comes from a study of identical twins listed by TCRdb under 2016. Some background on the complete study: TCR alpha and beta repertoires from monozygotic twins, unrelated adults of various ages and cord blood were deep-sequenced to test whether fetal clonotypes persist. Replicate twin experiments were performed at different times using different library preparation protocols to rule out contamination.

Receptor amplification or capture employed 5' RACE. TCRdb lists the instrument as Illumina HiSeq 2000. A universal primer binding site was introduced by template switching, and a unique molecular identifier was present in the final cDNA, enabling accurate counting of TCR cDNA molecules. Specific primers in the conserved constant-segment region were used to synthesize first-strand cDNA for the TCR alpha and beta chains. To control for contamination, every cDNA library carried two barcodes: a SMART-Mk sample barcode plus Illumina barcodes. TruSeq adapter sequences along with Illumina sample barcodes were introduced in two successive PCR steps. TCR alpha and beta cDNA libraries were sequenced on the Illumina HiSeq platform with custom primers. The paper's processing steps were these. Unique molecular identifiers were extracted from raw reads with MiGEC, and CDR3 positions were determined with MiXCR. For each individual, recombination models were inferred using an EM algorithm with the repgenHMM and IGoR tools. The analysis of shared clonotypes was done with the tcR package in R, with sharing normalized by the product of cloneset sizes. To study raw recombination free of thymic and clonal selection effects, out-of-frame nonproductive sequences were analyzed. Starting from the raw public reads, TCRdb applied fastp trimming at Q25, assembled clones with MiXCR and retained in-frame beta chains. Rows are combined by CDR3 protein, so each entry shows the most common genes and DNA. Clone size and V and J calls follow TCRdb, not the original study. Counted in this sample were roughly 1,500,000 distinct CDR3 sequences; around a third of them appeared once. The ten largest clones represent over 0.25% of the sample.

Only healthy Caucasian donors were included. Based on the germline V gene (reference sequence), the CDR1 and CDR2 sequences are MNHEY and SMNVEV. The junction carries 19 bases between V and J, which are trimmed by 6 bases and 8 bases respectively. Including cysteine and phenylalanine, the CDR3 has 15 amino acids. The read is trimmed to its CDR3 DNA, 45 bases read in frame from base 1. The full study reports these points: Conclusions relied on cross-sectional statistical analysis, since the same donors could not be followed over many years. Compared with coincidental sharing between unrelated individuals, out-of-frame TCR alpha sequences shared between twins showed an excess of sequences with low generation probability. The excess sharing between twins in beta out-of-frame sequences was weaker because fewer shared sequences reduced the signal-to-noise ratio. Zero-insertion analyses could be partly confounded by invariant T cells such as MAIT and iNKT, though diverse VJ usage argued against such confounding for most clonotypes. Out-of-frame TCR alpha sharing in monozygotic twins was systematically underestimated by recombination models, whereas sharing between unrelated individuals was in agreement with the recombination models. Abundant cord blood beta clonotypes carried fewer insertions; young adult naive repertoires showed a weaker similar trend, while memory repertoires showed none.

This clonotype came up many times. Its antigen is not yet known. It has no much larger one-base neighbor in the sample; base qualities were not kept. Sequencing was performed on cord blood. The clonotype was recovered from a newborn girl in good health. The sequence joins TRBV27 to TRBJ1-4; the D segment cannot be called with confidence. The CDR3 loop reads CASSQWPDVPEKLFF. The DNA sequence reads TGTGCCAGCAGCCAATGGCCGGACGTTCCGGAAAAACTGTTTTTT.